A selection of T cell receptor beta chains follows, all from one sample in a study of regulatory T cells in long-lasting Graves disease. In TCRdb, the multiplex PCR reads were re-called with MiXCR into one record per CDR3 protein. The top ten hold 12% of the sample, which has 580,000 or so distinct CDR3 sequences, 15% to 20% seen once. This sample also appeared in a second study, on T cells in Graves' hyperthyroidism and ophthalmopathy.

Here the sequenced sample was peripheral blood mononuclear cells (PBMCs), taken at new diagnosis, from a patient treated with antithyroid drugs. These receptors came from a man between 18 and 35 years old with Graves disease. CDR3s include the opening cysteine and the closing phenylalanine or tryptophan. D genes are given only for firm matches. The listing skips clone size in some rows; elsewhere it reads once, few, many or a size class.

CDR3nt | CDR3aa | abundance | j_gene | v_gene | d_gene
TGTGCCAGCATTCCACCGGGACTAGCGGAATCAGATACGCAGTATTTT | CASIPPGLAESDTQYF | many | TRBJ2-3 | TRBV2 | TRBD2
TGTGCCAGCAGCGTGGGGACTAGCCGGGCGGGAGGCGAGCAGTACTTC | CASSVGTSRAGGEQYF | - | TRBJ2-7 | TRBV9 | TRBD2
TGCAGCGCGACTAGCGGGGGCGTGGATACGCAGTATTTT | CSATSGGVDTQYF | - | TRBJ2-3 | TRBV29-1 | TRBD2
TGTGCCAGCAGCCAAGCCGGGACAGGCCCCTACGAGCAGTACTTC | CASSQAGTGPYEQYF | many | TRBJ2-7 | TRBV3-1 | TRBD1
TGTGCCAGCAGTGGGGGACTAGCCCTAAATGAGCAGTTCTTC | CASSGGLALNEQFF | few | TRBJ2-1 | TRBV12-3/TRBV12-4 | TRBD2
TGTGCCAGCACCCAAGAAGGGAACACTGAAGCTTTCTTT | CASTQEGNTEAFF | many | TRBJ1-1 | TRBV7-9 | -
TGTGCCAGCAGCCTTACCTTAGCGGGAGATCGGAGGTCCTACGAGCAGTACTTC | CASSLTLAGDRRSYEQYF | few | TRBJ2-7 | TRBV14 | TRBD2
TGTGCCAGCAATTCGGGAGACAGGGTGGGTGGCTACACCTTC | CASNSGDRVGGYTF | few | TRBJ1-2 | TRBV2 | TRBD1
TGTGCCAGCAGTTTAAGGGCTAGCGGGAGGGCCGGGAATGAGCAGTTCTTC | CASSLRASGRAGNEQFF | - | TRBJ2-1 | TRBV27 | TRBD2
TGTGCCAGCATAGAGGGGGCCTCTGGAAACACCATATATTTT | CASIEGASGNTIYF | - | TRBJ1-3 | TRBV2 | TRBD1
TGTGCCAGCAGTGAAAATGGCCTAGCGGTCTACGAGCAGTACTTC | CASSENGLAVYEQYF | many | TRBJ2-7 | TRBV6-2/TRBV6-3 | TRBD2
TGCAGTGCTATGGACCCCCTAGCGGGAGGGAATGGGCAGTTCTTC | CSAMDPLAGGNGQFF | - | TRBJ2-1 | TRBV20-1 | TRBD2
TGTGCCAGCAGCACAGAGGCAGCCCCCTACACCGGGGAGCTGTTTTTT | CASSTEAAPYTGELFF | - | TRBJ2-2 | TRBV28 | -
TGTGCCAGCAGTCCGGCCCGGCGGCTTAACACCGGGGAGCTGTTTTTT | CASSPARRLNTGELFF | many | TRBJ2-2 | TRBV12-3/TRBV12-4 | -
TGTGCCAGCAGTTTAATCGGGGGGCGGCCTGAAGCTTTCTTT | CASSLIGGRPEAFF | - | TRBJ1-1 | TRBV28 | -
TGTGCCAGCAGTGGCGACTACCAACCCTACAATGAGCAGTTCTTC | CASSGDYQPYNEQFF | - | TRBJ2-1 | TRBV6-1 | -
TGTGCCAGCAGCGCCGGGACTATTGAAGAGACCCAATACTTC | CASSAGTIEETQYF | many | TRBJ2-5 | TRBV9 | TRBD2
TGTGCCAGTTGGTACCTAACTAATGAAAAACTGTTTTTT | CASWYLTNEKLFF | many | TRBJ1-4 | TRBV2 | -
TGTGCCACCAGTTCTTGGCGGGAGTCGGAGACCGGGGAGCTGTTTTTT | CATSSWRESETGELFF | - | TRBJ2-2 | TRBV24-1 | TRBD2
TGCGCCAGCAGCTACGACAGCGGTTATCAGCCCCAGCATTTT | CASSYDSGYQPQHF | - | TRBJ1-5 | TRBV5-1 | -
TGTGCCAGCAGCCGCCCCGGGGAAAGGGGCAATCAGCCCCAGCATTTT | CASSRPGERGNQPQHF | many | TRBJ1-5 | TRBV12-3/TRBV12-4 | -
TGTGCCAGCAGCTTAATAGTAGATACGCAGTATTTT | CASSLIVDTQYF | many | TRBJ2-3 | TRBV7-9 | -
TGTGCCTGGAGTGTCGGGACAGGGCGGGCCTACGAGCAGTACTTC | CAWSVGTGRAYEQYF | many | TRBJ2-7 | TRBV30 | TRBD1